The rows below give T cell receptor beta chains drawn from one sample of a study of shared clonotypes between healthy human individuals. The protocol was immunoSEQ multiplex PCR, while the TCRdb copy is restricted to in-frame clones and leaves out a portion. The sample consists of around 990,000 clones, around 77% of them appearing once. Specimen: memory CD4+ T cells from PBMCs. The receptors stem from a man aged 18 to 30 in good health. Some clones in this sample may be carry-over from other donors' samples. CDR3s include the opening cysteine and the closing phenylalanine or tryptophan. D genes are given only for firm matches. Not every row has a clone size; where given, it reads once, few, many or a size class.

J	V	size	D	CDR3	DNA
TRBJ2-4	TRBV14	few	TRBD2	CASSPQGTLAGIQYF	TGTGCCAGCAGTCCGCAGGGAACGCTAGCGGGGATTCAGTACTTC
TRBJ2-5	TRBV11-3	NA	NA	CASSSDRTETQYF	TGTGCCAGCAGCTCAGACAGAACAGAGACCCAGTACTTC
TRBJ1-2	TRBV13	NA	TRBD1	CASSLLALQGAYGYTF	TGTGCCAGCAGCCTCCTGGCGTTACAGGGGGCCTATGGCTACACCTTC
TRBJ2-6	TRBV5-1	NA	TRBD2	CASSLAGGKGANVLTF	TGCGCCAGCAGCTTGGCGGGAGGTAAGGGGGCCAACGTCCTGACTTTC
TRBJ1-1	TRBV28	few	TRBD1	CASSKQGALNTEAFF	TGTGCCAGCAGTAAGCAGGGGGCGTTGAACACTGAAGCTTTCTTT
TRBJ2-5	TRBV4-3	NA	NA	CASSQDLRAQYF	TGCGCCAGCAGCCAAGATTTGAGAGCCCAGTACTTC
TRBJ2-3	TRBV18	NA	NA	CASSPQQHPTDTQYF	TGTGCCAGCTCACCGCAACAACATCCCACAGATACGCAGTATTTT
TRBJ1-2	TRBV6-6	once	NA	CASSYPDRGYTF	TGTGCTAGCAGTTACCCGGACCGGGGCTACACCTTC
TRBJ2-1	TRBV11-2	NA	NA	CASSLDRSNEQFF	TGTGCCAGCAGCTTAGATCGGAGCAATGAGCAGTTCTTC
TRBJ1-5	TRBV25-1	NA	TRBD1	CASSGQGAGQPQHF	TGTGCCAGCAGCGGACAGGGGGCCGGTCAGCCCCAGCATTTT
TRBJ2-7	TRBV30	many	TRBD1	CAWSINRGEQYF	TGTGCCTGGAGTATTAACAGGGGCGAGCAGTACTTC
TRBJ2-5	TRBV2	NA	NA	CASRLTSRETQYF	TGTGCCAGCAGACTTACTAGCCGGGAGACCCAGTACTTC
TRBJ2-7	TRBV7-9	NA	NA	CASSLARADLSYEQYF	TGTGCCAGCAGCTTAGCCAGGGCGGACCTCTCCTACGAGCAGTACTTC
TRBJ2-2	TRBV19	NA	NA	CASSPPGLKTGELFF	TGTGCCAGTAGTCCTCCGGGACTGAAGACCGGGGAGCTGTTTTTT
TRBJ2-5	TRBV5-1	once	NA	CASSLGDLQGETQYF	TGCGCCAGCAGCTTGGGGGACTTACAGGGGGAGACCCAGTACTTC
TRBJ2-5	TRBV4-1	few	TRBD1	CASSQEGTGGGSAQYF	TGCGCCAGCAGCCAAGAGGGGACAGGGGGGGGCTCGGCCCAGTACTTC
TRBJ2-7	TRBV7-2	NA	TRBD2	CASSSGVAGPTYEQYF	TGTGCCAGCAGCTCCGGGGTAGCGGGGCCAACCTACGAGCAGTACTTC
TRBJ2-3	TRBV5-1	NA	NA	CASSFHAADTQYF	TGCGCCAGCAGCTTCCACGCCGCAGATACGCAGTATTTT
TRBJ2-7	TRBV28	NA	NA	CASRAAGVRYEQYF	TGTGCCAGCAGGGCCGCCGGGGTCCGGTACGAGCAGTACTTC
TRBJ1-1	TRBV11-2	NA	NA	CASSPASTEAFF	TGTGCCAGCAGCCCAGCCAGCACTGAAGCTTTCTTT
TRBJ2-3	TRBV13	NA	NA	CASSLVRDTDTQYF	TGTGCCAGCAGCTTAGTCAGGGACACAGATACGCAGTATTTT
TRBJ2-3	TRBV28	NA	TRBD1	CASSPGTGNLDTQYF	TGTGCCAGCAGCCCCGGGACAGGGAACTTAGATACGCAGTATTTT
TRBJ1-4	TRBV4-2	NA	NA	CASSQGGEKLFF	TGTGCCAGCAGCCAGGGCGGTGAAAAACTGTTTTTT